This T cell receptor (beta chain) derives from a study of shared clonotypes between healthy human individuals. Study-level background: Participating donors consisted of a couple of women and three men aged 18 to 49. CD4 naive and CD4 memory each took three plates per donor, while CD8 naive took two and CD8 memory one.

Trimming cost V 0 bases and J 4 bases; bases outside gene matches: 8. This CDR3 contains 18 residues. CDR1 and CDR2 (germline): LGHNA, YSLEER. Terminally differentiated effector memory CD45RA+ cells were left out of the naive CD8 fraction, which was CD45RO-negative and positively selected for CCR7. Donors were healthy HIV-negative adults without recent acute infections or vaccinations. Across several immunoSEQ plates, the genomic DNA of each subset was split evenly. Produced via immunoSEQ multiplex PCR; TCRdb's table is partial and in-frame only. The sample has roughly 2 million clones, about 95% seen once.

Sequencing input: naive CD8+ T cells sorted from blood. The TCR originated in a man between 18 and 35 years old in good health. This chain connects TRBV4-3 to TRBJ2-1; the match to TRBD2 covers 11 bases. CDR3 sequence (DNA): TGCGCCAGCAGCCAAGACCAGTTCGGGACTAGCGGATACAATGAGCAGTTCTTC. Its translation: CASSQDQFGTSGYNEQFF.